These T cell receptor beta chains were read from a single sample in a study of shared T cell receptors in the human thymus. Clones were read by immunoSEQ multiplex PCR, and TCRdb kept only the in-frame ones, dropping some. The sample consists of about 610,000 clones, 85% to 90% of them appearing once. The data were also submitted as part of a second study, on human thymus T cells.

Sample: thymocytes. These receptor sequences come from a boy under two years old with a congenital heart defect. Each CDR3 is given with its conserved first and last residue. Each record gives: J gene, D gene, V gene, clone size, CDR3 DNA, CDR3 protein. A D gene is named only where the DNA matches it firmly. Clone size is not always given. Where it is, it says once, few, many or a class for expanded clones.

>TRBJ2-3|TRBD2|TRBV7-2|NA
TGTGCCAGCAGCTCGCAGCGGGGCTACACAGATACGCAGTATTTT
CASSSQRGYTDTQYF
>TRBJ1-5|NA|TRBV19|NA
TGTGCCAGTAGTGCCGAACAGGGAGCCCAGCATTTT
CASSAEQGAQHF
>TRBJ2-1|NA|TRBV7-9|NA
TGTGCCAGCAGCTTAGACAGGGCAGATGAGCAGTTCTTC
CASSLDRADEQFF
>TRBJ2-2|TRBD2|TRBV28|NA
TGTGCCAGCAGTTTATTCGGGGGGACTAGCGGGCGTCTTAACACCGGGGAGCTGTTTTTT
CASSLFGGTSGRLNTGELFF
>TRBJ1-1|TRBD1|TRBV7-2|NA
TGTGCCAGCAGCTTAGCGTTGACAGGGGGCTTTCTCACTGAAGCTTTCTTT
CASSLALTGGFLTEAFF
>TRBJ2-5|NA|TRBV9|NA
TGTGCCAGCAGCGGGAGGGTCCAAGAGACCCAGTACTTC
CASSGRVQETQYF
>TRBJ2-1|TRBD2|TRBV5-6|NA
TGTGCCAGCAGGGATTCCGGGACTAGCGGGAGGGACAATGAGCAGTTCTTC
CASRDSGTSGRDNEQFF
>TRBJ2-3|NA|TRBV27|NA
TGTGCCAGCAGTCGTGCGGGGCTAGCCTTCAGCGGAGATACGCAGTATTTT
CASSRAGLAFSGDTQYF
>TRBJ2-3|NA|TRBV11-3|NA
TGTGCCAGCAGCTTAGCCGGAAAAGCGGATACGCAGTATTTT
CASSLAGKADTQYF
>TRBJ1-2|TRBD1|TRBV28|NA
TGTGCCAGCATGGGACAGGGAAGGCTCTATGGCTACACCTTC
CASMGQGRLYGYTF
>TRBJ2-3|NA|TRBV7-8|few
TGTGCCAGCAGCCCCTTCTTCCGAACTCACAGGAACACAGATACGCAGTATTTT
CASSPFFRTHRNTDTQYF
>TRBJ1-3|TRBD1|TRBV6-1|NA
TGTGCCAGCAGGACAGGGGGCGGAAACACCATATATTTT
CASRTGGGNTIYF
>TRBJ2-3|NA|TRBV14|NA
TGTGCCAGCAGCCAAGATCCCCGGACTAAGGGGTGGACAGATACGCAGTATTTT
CASSQDPRTKGWTDTQYF
>TRBJ2-7|TRBD2|TRBV6-5|NA
TGTGCCAGCAGTCAGACTAGCCACGAGCAGTACTTC
CASSQTSHEQYF
>TRBJ1-1|NA|TRBV7-9|NA
TGTGCCACCAGCCCCGTGAACACTGAAGCTTTCTTT
CATSPVNTEAFF
>TRBJ2-1|TRBD2|TRBV19|NA
TGTGCCAGTAGTGTTAGCGGGAGGTCACATGAGCAGTTCTTC
CASSVSGRSHEQFF